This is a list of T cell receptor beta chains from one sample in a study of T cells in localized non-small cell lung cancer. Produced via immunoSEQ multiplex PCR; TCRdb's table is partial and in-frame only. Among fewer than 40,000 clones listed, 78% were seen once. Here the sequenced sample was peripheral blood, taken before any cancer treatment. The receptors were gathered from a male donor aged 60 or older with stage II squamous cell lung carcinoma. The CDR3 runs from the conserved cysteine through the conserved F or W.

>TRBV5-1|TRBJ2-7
CASSFYGSGNEQYF
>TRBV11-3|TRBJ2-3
CASSLESGSTDTQYF
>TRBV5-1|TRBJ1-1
CASSSGQSNTEAFF
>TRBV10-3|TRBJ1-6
CAISSSGTEYSPLHF
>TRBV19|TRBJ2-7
CASSSSPRDSRYNEQYF
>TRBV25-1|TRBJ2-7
CASSDSRRGNYEQYF
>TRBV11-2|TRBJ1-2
CASSLSRTGYRYGYTF
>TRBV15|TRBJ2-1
CATSRRGGEGYNEQFF
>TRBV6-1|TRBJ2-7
CASLTDSEQYF
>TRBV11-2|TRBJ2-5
CASSYPAGHLQETQYF
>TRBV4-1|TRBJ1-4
CASSQVRPDSPANEKLFF
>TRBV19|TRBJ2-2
CASTRGYSAGELFF
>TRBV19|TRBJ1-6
CASSNQAYNSPLHF
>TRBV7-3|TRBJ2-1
CASSLGLAAYNEQFF
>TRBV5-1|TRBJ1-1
CASSLGRTGSGTEAFF
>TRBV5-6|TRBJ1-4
CASSSGVLGEKLFF
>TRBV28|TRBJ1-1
CASSLTTAHTEAFF
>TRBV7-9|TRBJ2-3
CAFSGGDEAQYF
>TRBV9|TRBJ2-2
CASSSRGRTGELFF
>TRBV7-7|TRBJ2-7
CASSPLAGANYEQYF
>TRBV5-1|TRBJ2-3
CASSLALQGTDTQYF
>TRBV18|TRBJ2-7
CASSPGLVSYEQYF
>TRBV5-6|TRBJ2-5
CASSFPTGLETQYF
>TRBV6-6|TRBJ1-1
CASSYPGAGITEAFF
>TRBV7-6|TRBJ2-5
CASSLMIVEETQYF
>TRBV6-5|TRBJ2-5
CASSLAGAGETQYF
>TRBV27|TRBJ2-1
CASRGLAGSFYNEQFF
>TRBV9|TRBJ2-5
CASSAAVGYQETQYF
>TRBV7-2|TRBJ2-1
CASSPGTGLNEQFF
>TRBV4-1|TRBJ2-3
CASSQFGLAGGSTDTQYF
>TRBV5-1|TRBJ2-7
CASSPLRAGGTYEQYF
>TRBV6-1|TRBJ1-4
CASSQGHYNEKLFF
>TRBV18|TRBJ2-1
CASSPPIRGDYNEQFF
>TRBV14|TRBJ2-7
CASSPPGSGMGSYEQYF
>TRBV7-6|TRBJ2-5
CASSGRQQETQYF
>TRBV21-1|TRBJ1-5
CASSSQEGTGDLSNQPQHF
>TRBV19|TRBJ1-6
CASQEKHRSSYNSPLHF
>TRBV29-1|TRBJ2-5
CSVEAVLGGGPRGETQYF
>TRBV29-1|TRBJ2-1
CSVESGLAGRNEQFF
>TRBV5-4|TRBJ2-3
CASSWRDAGRTDTQYF
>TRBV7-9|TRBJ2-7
CASSRADRGVYEQYF
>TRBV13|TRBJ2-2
CASIKLAGSNTGELFF
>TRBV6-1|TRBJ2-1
CASIGLAVYNEQFF
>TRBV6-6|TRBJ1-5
CASSLGSGQGNQPQHF
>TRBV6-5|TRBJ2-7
CASSYSNSYEQYF
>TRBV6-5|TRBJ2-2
CASSWTGVGTGELFF
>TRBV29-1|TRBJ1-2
CSGTGAGGFYGYTF
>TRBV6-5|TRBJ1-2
CASSPGQGSYTF
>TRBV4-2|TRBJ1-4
CASSQDWGEKLFF